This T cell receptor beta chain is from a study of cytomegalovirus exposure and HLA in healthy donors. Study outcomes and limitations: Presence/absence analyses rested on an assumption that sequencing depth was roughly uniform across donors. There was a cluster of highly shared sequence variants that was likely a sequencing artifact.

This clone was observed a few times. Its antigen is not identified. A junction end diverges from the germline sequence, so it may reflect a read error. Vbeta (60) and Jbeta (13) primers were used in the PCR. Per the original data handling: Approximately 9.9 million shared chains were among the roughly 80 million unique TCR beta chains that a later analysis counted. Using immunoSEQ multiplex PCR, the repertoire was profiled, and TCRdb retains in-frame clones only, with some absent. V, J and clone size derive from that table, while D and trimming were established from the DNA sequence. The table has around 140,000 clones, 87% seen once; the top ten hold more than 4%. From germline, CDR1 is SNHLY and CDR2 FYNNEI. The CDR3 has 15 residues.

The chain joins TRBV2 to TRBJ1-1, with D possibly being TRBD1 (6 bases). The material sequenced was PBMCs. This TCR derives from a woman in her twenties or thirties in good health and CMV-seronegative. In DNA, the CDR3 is TGTGCCAGCAGGGAAGGCCCGGACAGGAACACTGAAGCTTTCTTT. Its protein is CASREGPDRNTEAFF.